This entry lists 6 T cell receptor beta chains sequenced from one sample in a study of T cell responses to AZD1222 COVID-19 vaccine. The protocol was immunoSEQ multiplex PCR, while the TCRdb copy is restricted to in-frame clones and leaves out a portion. The sample records 100,000 to 150,000 clones, about 91% being singletons. This specimen was peripheral blood, taken 28 days after the second AZD1222 dose. These receptor sequences come from an adult who received the AZD1222 COVID-19 vaccine.

This chain joins TRBV18 and TRBJ2-3; 10 bases are a match to TRBD2. The V and J ends lost 4 bases and 4 bases, in that order; junction bases with no gene match: 5. The CDR3 covers 15 residues. CDR1 and CDR2 (germline): KGHSH, LQKENI. Here the CDR3 reads CASSQSGGAPDTQYF. As DNA, the CDR3 is TGTGCCAGCTCACAAAGCGGGGGGGCTCCAGATACGCAGTATTTT. The full variable domain, its missing parts supplied by reference TRBV18 and TRBJ2-3, is NAGVMQNPRHLVRRRGQEARLRCSPMKGHSHVYWYRQLPEEGLKFMVYLQKENIIDESGMPKERFSAEFPKEGPSILRIQQVVRGDSAAYFCASSQSGGAPDTQYFGPGTRLTVL.

The chain is built from TRBV19 and TRBJ1-3, with TRBD1 matching 7 bases. Germline values: CDR1 LNHDA, CDR2 SQIVND (reference sequence). With 3 bases clipped from V and 3 bases from J, the junction kept 5 bases outside the gene matches. The CDR3 loop spans 15 amino acids. CDR3: CASSINRGIGNTIYF. As DNA, the CDR3 is TGTGCCAGTAGTATCAACAGGGGTATTGGAAACACCATATATTTT.

The rearrangement joins TRBV25-1 to TRBJ2-5; TRBD2 matches 10 bases. The CDR3 is 13 amino acids. Per germline, CDR1 MGHDK and CDR2 SYGVNS. After removal of 6 bases from V and 7 bases from J, the junction contained 5 bases not matched to a gene. This chain's CDR3 is CASRGTSGVTQYF. As DNA, the CDR3 is TGTGCCAGCAGAGGAACTAGCGGGGTGACCCAGTACTTC.

In nucleotides, the CDR3 is TGTGCCAGCAGCTTCAGCCCGGGGGGGCGAAGGTACAATGAGCAGTTCTTC. Translating it yields CASSFSPGGRRYNEQFF. The chain couples TRBV11-3 to TRBJ2-1; 8 bases align to TRBD2. J was trimmed by 4 bases and V by 3 bases; bases with no gene match: 11. Germline CDR1 reads SGHNT; CDR2 reads YENEEA. This CDR3 comprises 17 residues.

This chain uses TRBV11-2 with TRBJ2-3, with TRBD2 matching over 10 bases. J was trimmed by 1 base and V by 5 bases; bases with no gene match: 6. This CDR3 has 16 amino acids. CDR1 and CDR2 (germline): SGHAT, FQNNGV. The CDR3 DNA sequence: TGTGCCAGCAGCCTGGGTCTAGCGGGGGGCACAGATACGCAGTATTTT. Encoded protein: CASSLGLAGGTDTQYF.

V usage is TRBV30 and J usage is TRBJ2-1, with TRBD2 matching 7 bases. The CDR3 is made up of 14 amino acids. In germline, CDR1 is GTSNPN, CDR2 SVGIG (reference sequence). The J segment lost 2 bases and the V segment lost 8 bases, leaving 9 bases of the junction unmatched. CDR3 loop: CAGEEAGAYNEQFF. CDR3 nucleotides: TGTGCCGGAGAAGAGGCGGGGGCCTACAATGAGCAGTTCTTC.